The 29 T cell receptor beta chains below all came from one sample that was sequenced in a study of cytomegalovirus exposure and HLA in healthy donors. This PCR relied on a set of 60 Vbeta primers and 13 Jbeta primers. Sequencing was performed with immunoSEQ multiplex PCR; in TCRdb, only in-frame clones are kept and a portion is missing. The sample lists some 170,000 clones, 60% to 80% seen once, with under 8% in the top ten. The source material was PBMCs. All receptors derive from a man in his forties in good health and CMV-seropositive.

The genes are TRBV10-1 and TRBJ2-1; D may be TRBD2 (5 bases). The CDR3 runs 13 residues. Germline lookup yields CDR1 WNHNN and CDR2 SYGVQD (reference sequence). Trimming left V 6 bases short and J 7 bases short, with 13 bases between. CDR3 region: CASSEQRGNEQFF. In nucleotides, the CDR3 is TGCGCCAGCAGCGAACAACGGGGTAATGAGCAGTTCTTC.

This chain links TRBV5-1 with TRBJ2-3; no definite D call. The CDR3 spans 13 residues. CDR1 is SGHRS, CDR2 YFSETQ, per germline. V was shortened by 0 bases and J by 5 bases, with 7 bases between the two germline ends. CDR3: CASSLGELDTQYF. The CDR3 nucleotides are TGCGCCAGCAGCTTGGGCGAGCTAGATACGCAGTATTTT.

The J gene is TRBJ2-7, the V gene TRBV7-9; TRBD1 matches 7 bases. Per the germline V gene, CDR1 is SEHNR and CDR2 is FQNEAQ (reference sequence). The length of the CDR3 is 17 residues. The V gene end was trimmed by 1 base and the J gene end by 0 bases; junction bases not matched to a gene: 9. CDR3 in amino acids: CASSLVYRQGHSYEQYF. CDR3 DNA sequence: TGTGCCAGCAGCTTAGTGTACCGACAGGGTCACTCCTACGAGCAGTACTTC.

This clone was detected once. This chain links TRBV5-1 with TRBJ1-2; TRBD1 aligns across 7 bases. This CDR3 is built from 15 residues. V gave up 3 bases and J gave up 3 bases; unmatched junction bases: 8. Per germline, CDR1 SGHRS and CDR2 YFSETQ. The CDR3 DNA reads TGCGCCAGCAGCTCTAGACAGGGACAATACTATGGCTACACCTTC. This gives the protein CASSSRQGQYYGYTF.

The rearrangement uses TRBV19 and TRBJ1-5; possible D gene TRBD1, 5 bases. The ends were cut back, 3 bases at V and 2 bases at J, with 11 bases in the middle. This CDR3 has 15 amino acids. Germline loops: CDR1 LNHDA, CDR2 SQIVND (reference sequence). CDR3 in amino acids: CASSIGRVGNQPQHF. DNA for the CDR3: TGTGCCAGTAGTATCGGCAGGGTCGGCAATCAGCCCCAGCATTTT. The full variable domain, its missing parts supplied by reference TRBV19 and TRBJ1-5, is DGGITQSPKYLFRKEGQNVTLSCEQNLNHDAMYWYRQDPGQGLRLIYYSQIVNDFQKGDIAEGYSVSREKKESFPLTVTSAQKNPTAFYLCASSIGRVGNQPQHFGDGTRLSIL.

The chain has TRBV11-2 and TRBJ2-1; TRBD2 aligns across 13 bases. Unmatched junction bases numbered 9, after V lost 5 bases and J lost 8 bases. The CDR3 has 16 amino acids. The germline V gene encodes CDR1 SGHAT and CDR2 FQNNGV. The CDR3 DNA follows: TGTGCCAGCAGCCTCGGACTAGCGGGAGCTAGGGATGAGCAGTTCTTC. This sequence encodes CASSLGLAGARDEQFF.

The V gene is TRBV5-4, the J gene TRBJ2-4; maybe TRBD2 (6 bases). CDR3 size: 14 residues. With 0 bases removed from V and 4 bases from J, the gap between germline ends came to 8 bases. CDR1 SGHNT and CDR2 YYREEE come from the germline V gene (reference sequence). CDR3 nucleotide sequence: TGTGCCAGCAGCTTGGCGGGAGCGAAAAACATTCAGTACTTC. Amino acids: CASSLAGAKNIQYF.

This clone was observed a handful of times. The chain carries TRBV7-8 and TRBJ1-1, with 8 bases aligning to TRBD1. The CDR3 extends over 15 amino acids. The germline V gene has CDR1 SGHVS and CDR2 FQNEAQ. Unmatched junction bases numbered 8, after V lost 4 bases and J lost 4 bases. DNA of the CDR3: TGTGCCAGCAGCTCCCGTGACAGGGGAAGCACTGAAGCTTTCTTT. As protein: CASSSRDRGSTEAFF.

The chain joins TRBV6-5 to TRBJ1-6; D possibly corresponds to TRBD1 (5 bases). V lost 2 bases to trimming and J lost 10 bases, with 18 bases between them. The CDR3 is made up of 16 amino acids. Germline loops: CDR1 MNHEY, CDR2 SVGAGI. The CDR3: CASSYRRGPLGSPLHF. CDR3 nucleotides: TGTGCCAGCAGTTACAGGCGGGGCCCCTTAGGGTCACCCCTCCACTTT.

This clone was counted only a few times. The chain employs TRBV5-6 and TRBJ2-7, with 12 bases matching TRBD1. J gave up 6 bases and V 5 bases, and 6 bases lay outside the gene matches. This CDR3 comprises 14 residues. The germline V gene has CDR1 SGHDT and CDR2 YYEEEE. The DNA of the CDR3 is TGTGCCAGCAGACTTGGGACAGGGGGCCTCGAGCAGTACTTC. This translates into CASRLGTGGLEQYF.

The rearrangement joins TRBV5-3 to TRBJ1-5; tentative D call: TRBD1 (5 bases). TRBV5-3 is noted as an ORF with a role that remains uncertain. This CDR3 region has 14 residues. V lost 6 bases, J lost 6 bases, and 16 bases lay in between. In DNA form, the CDR3 reads TGTGCCAGAAACCGCGTCCGGGGGACTCAGCCCCAGCATTTT. It translates to CARNRVRGTQPQHF.

This clone appeared a single time. This chain joins TRBV11-2 and TRBJ2-1; weak D call: TRBD1 (5 bases). Germline CDR1 is SGHAT and CDR2 is FQNNGV. Trimming removed 2 bases at V and 8 bases at J, with 7 bases between. This CDR3 has 12 residues. As DNA, the CDR3 is TGTGCCAGCAGCTTAAAGGGGTATGAGCAGTTCTTC. Protein: CASSLKGYEQFF.

This chain uses TRBV10-3 with TRBJ2-7, with a tentative D call TRBD2 (5 bases). This CDR3 has 12 residues. The V end was cut by 4 bases, the J end by 1 base, with 5 bases between. The V gene's germline CDR1 is ENHRY and CDR2 SYGVKD. The CDR3 spells CAISGTSYEQYF. The CDR3, as DNA: TGTGCCATCAGTGGGACTTCCTACGAGCAGTACTTC.

The rearrangement uses TRBV5-1 and TRBJ2-1, with 10 nucleotides matching TRBD2. Germline V gene data show CDR1 as SGHRS and CDR2 as YFSETQ. The CDR3 is 16 amino acids. The trim removed 4 bases at V and 6 bases at J, leaving 10 bases unmatched. The CDR3 sequence is CASSGASGSSTNEQFF. The CDR3 DNA reads as TGCGCCAGCAGCGGGGCTAGCGGGAGCTCGACCAATGAGCAGTTCTTC.

This clone came up a few times. V is TRBV18 and J is TRBJ2-5; D call uncertain. The DNA end favors TRBJ2-7, so the J call may be wrong. There are 13 residues in the CDR3. Germline CDR1 and CDR2: KGHSH and LQKENI. The CDR3 loop is CASSPSKSYEQYF. The CDR3 DNA follows: TGTGCCAGCTCACCATCCAAGTCCTACGAGCAGTACTTC.

V is TRBV28 and J is TRBJ1-1, with a possible D match to TRBD1 (5 bases). The germline gives CDR1 MDHEN, CDR2 SYDVKM. The CDR3 sequence is 17 residues long. V lost 4 bases to trimming and J lost 7 bases, with 25 bases between them. As DNA, the CDR3 is TGTGCCAGCAGTTCTCCGGGGGGGTGGACGCCGGGTAATGAAGCTTTCTTT. Translated, it gives CASSSPGGWTPGNEAFF.

This clone has only one observation. This chain uses TRBV6-5 with TRBJ2-7, with D perhaps TRBD1 (6 bases). Germline loops: CDR1 MNHEY, CDR2 SVGAGI. The CDR3 loop spans 13 amino acids. With 5 bases removed from V and 1 base from J, the gap between germline ends came to 9 bases. The CDR3 coding sequence is TGTGCCAGCAGTCAGGGGCCTTCCTACGAGCAGTACTTC. This gives the protein CASSQGPSYEQYF.

V and J are TRBV2 and TRBJ2-1; 10 bases are shared with TRBD2. Germline-derived CDR1 and CDR2 are SNHLY and FYNNEI. There are 14 residues in the CDR3. After removal of 5 bases from V and 6 bases from J, the junction contained 4 bases not matched to a gene. The CDR3 is CASSPLAGANEQFF. The CDR3, as DNA: TGTGCCAGCAGTCCGCTAGCGGGAGCCAATGAGCAGTTCTTC.

V gene TRBV2 combines with J gene TRBJ2-7; possibly TRBD2 for D (6 bases). Germline V gene lookup returns CDR1 SNHLY and CDR2 FYNNEI. With 0 bases removed from V and 2 bases from J, the gap between germline ends came to 20 bases. CDR3 length: 18 amino acids. This CDR3 is CASSEARIGGKRAYEQYF. The CDR3 nucleotides read TGTGCCAGCAGTGAAGCGCGTATCGGCGGGAAGAGGGCCTACGAGCAGTACTTC.

CDR3 in DNA: TGTGCCTGGAGGTCTAGTAGCGACGAGCAGTACTTC. This codes for CAWRSSSDEQYF. The V call is TRBV30, the J call TRBJ2-7, with D perhaps matching TRBD2 (5 bases). The CDR3 covers 12 residues. With 3 bases removed from V and 5 bases from J, the gap between germline ends came to 11 bases. Germline assignment: CDR1 GTSNPN and CDR2 SVGIG (reference sequence).

This chain connects TRBV29-1 to TRBJ1-1, with D maybe TRBD1 (6 bases). The V end was cut by 0 bases, the J end by 0 bases, with 17 bases between. CDR1 and CDR2 (germline): SQVTM, ANQGSEA. The CDR3 has 17 amino acids. The CDR3 DNA sequence: TGCAGCGTTGAAGAGTGGTCTGGACAGAGCATGAACACTGAAGCTTTCTTT. Its protein product is CSVEEWSGQSMNTEAFF.

The V and J genes are TRBV4-1 and TRBJ2-4; 7 bases are shared with TRBD1. The germline V gene has CDR1 MGHRA and CDR2 YSYEKL. V trimming: 2 bases; J trimming: 7 bases; junction bases outside the gene matches: 11. The CDR3 is made up of 16 amino acids. The CDR3 reads CASSQQTGARWNIQYF. The DNA of the CDR3 is TGCGCCAGCAGCCAACAAACAGGGGCGCGGTGGAACATTCAGTACTTC.

The chain joins TRBV5-6 to TRBJ2-3; D remains unclear. Germline CDR1 is SGHDT and CDR2 is YYEEEE. The CDR3 is 15 residues long. The V end lost 0 bases, the J end lost 11 bases, and 19 bases lay between the germline ends. The CDR3 DNA reads as TGTGCCAGCAGCTTGGCCACGGATAGGTCAACGGGGCAGTATTTT. Its protein is CASSLATDRSTGQYF.

The V gene is TRBV4-2, the J gene TRBJ2-3; 8 bases are a match to TRBD2. After removal of 7 bases from V and 1 base from J, the junction contained 10 bases not matched to a gene. The germline V gene has CDR1 LGHNA and CDR2 YNFKEQ. CDR3 length equals 16 residues. CDR3 in DNA: TGTGCCAGCACCCCGACAGGAGCGGGGGGCACAGATACGCAGTATTTT. This encodes CASTPTGAGGTDTQYF.

The CDR3 reads CATSILPTERESYEQYF. The CDR3 nucleotides read TGTGCCACCAGCATCCTCCCCACTGAGCGGGAGTCTTACGAGCAGTACTTC. The V and J genes are TRBV15 and TRBJ2-7; 8 bases align to TRBD2. The CDR3 loop spans 17 amino acids. Trimming took 4 bases from V and 4 from J; bases not matched to a gene: 15. Germline-derived CDR1 and CDR2 are LNHNV and YYDKDF (reference sequence).

The chain recombines TRBV6-1 with TRBJ2-5, with TRBD2 identical over 7 bases. The J call could be wrong; TRBJ2-7 is a better fit for the DNA end. There are 15 residues in the CDR3. Germline V lookup: CDR1 MNHNS, CDR2 SASEGT. CDR3 amino acids: CASSEGGARTYEQYF. CDR3 sequence (DNA): TGTGCCAGCAGTGAGGGAGGGGCCCGAACCTACGAGCAGTACTTC.

The V and J genes are TRBV27 and TRBJ1-5, with D perhaps matching TRBD1 (5 bases). This CDR3 is 12 amino acids long. The V and J ends lost 5 bases and 7 bases respectively, with 9 bases between them. From germline, CDR1 is MNHEY and CDR2 SMNVEV (reference sequence). CDR3 sequence: CASSPRVQPQHF. The CDR3 bases are TGTGCCAGCAGTCCCAGGGTGCAGCCCCAGCATTTT.

J is TRBJ1-5 and V is TRBV7-6; the D is unclear. The CDR3 spans 13 residues. Looked up from germline, CDR1 is SGHVS and CDR2 is FNYEAQ. Trimming removed 4 bases from V and 3 bases from J, with 7 bases in between. This CDR3 reads CASSSGANQPQHF. The CDR3 DNA is TGTGCCAGCAGCTCAGGTGCCAATCAGCCCCAGCATTTT.

This clone has a handful of counts. The chain is built from TRBV28 and TRBJ1-2; D unresolved. V shed 5 bases and J shed 11 bases, with 12 bases lying between them. The germline CDR1 and CDR2 sequences are MDHEN and SYDVKM. This CDR3 spans 11 amino acids. The CDR3 nucleotides are TGTGCCAGCAGTACCCCCAGGAGGTACACCTTC. Its protein is CASSTPRRYTF.